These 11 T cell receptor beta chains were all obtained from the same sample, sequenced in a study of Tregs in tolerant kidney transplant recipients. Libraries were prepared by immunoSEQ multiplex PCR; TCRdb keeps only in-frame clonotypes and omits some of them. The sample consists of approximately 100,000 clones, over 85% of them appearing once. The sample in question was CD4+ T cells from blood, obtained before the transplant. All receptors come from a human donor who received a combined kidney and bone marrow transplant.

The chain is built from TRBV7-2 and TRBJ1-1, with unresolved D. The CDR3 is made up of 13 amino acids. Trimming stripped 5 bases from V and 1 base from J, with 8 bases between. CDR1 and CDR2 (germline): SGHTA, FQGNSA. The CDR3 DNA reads TGTGCCAGCAGCCGTCTTTGGAACACTGAAGCTTTCTTT. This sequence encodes CASSRLWNTEAFF.

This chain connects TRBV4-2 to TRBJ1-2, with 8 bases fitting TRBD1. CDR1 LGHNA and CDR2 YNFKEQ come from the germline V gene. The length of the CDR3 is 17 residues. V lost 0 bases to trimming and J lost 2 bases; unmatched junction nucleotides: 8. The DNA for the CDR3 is TGTGCCAGCAGCCAAGAATCTCTTAGACAGGGGAACTATGGCTACACCTTC. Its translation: CASSQESLRQGNYGYTF.

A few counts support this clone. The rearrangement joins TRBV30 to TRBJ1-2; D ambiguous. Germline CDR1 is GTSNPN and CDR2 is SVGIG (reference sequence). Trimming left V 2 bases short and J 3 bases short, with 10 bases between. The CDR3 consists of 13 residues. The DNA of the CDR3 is TGTGCCTGGAGTCCATCGGGTTACTATGGCTACACCTTC. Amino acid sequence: CAWSPSGYYGYTF.

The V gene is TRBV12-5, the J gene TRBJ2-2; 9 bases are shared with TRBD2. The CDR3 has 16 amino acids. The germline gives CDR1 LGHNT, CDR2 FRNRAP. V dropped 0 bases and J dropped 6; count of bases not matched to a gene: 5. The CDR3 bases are TGTGCTAGTGGTTTGGTTAGCGGGAGTCCATCCGGGGAGCTGTTTTTT. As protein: CASGLVSGSPSGELFF.

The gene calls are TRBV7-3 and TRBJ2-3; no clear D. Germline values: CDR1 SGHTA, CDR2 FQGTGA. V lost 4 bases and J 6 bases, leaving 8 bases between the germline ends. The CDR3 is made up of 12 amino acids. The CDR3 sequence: CASSSPSDTQYF. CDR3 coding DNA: TGTGCCAGCAGCTCCCCCAGTGATACGCAGTATTTT. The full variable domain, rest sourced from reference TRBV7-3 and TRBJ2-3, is GAGVSQTPSNKVTEKGKYVELRCDPISGHTALYWYRQSLGQGPEFLIYFQGTGAADDSGLPNDRFFAVRPEGSVSTLKIQRTERGDSAVYLCASSSPSDTQYFGPGTRLTVL.

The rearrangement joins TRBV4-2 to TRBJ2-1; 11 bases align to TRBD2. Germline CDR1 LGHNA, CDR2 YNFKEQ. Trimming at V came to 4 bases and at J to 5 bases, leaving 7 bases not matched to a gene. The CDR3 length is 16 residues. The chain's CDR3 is CASSPVRTSGHNEQFF. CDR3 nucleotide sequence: TGTGCCAGCAGCCCCGTGAGGACTAGCGGGCACAATGAGCAGTTCTTC.

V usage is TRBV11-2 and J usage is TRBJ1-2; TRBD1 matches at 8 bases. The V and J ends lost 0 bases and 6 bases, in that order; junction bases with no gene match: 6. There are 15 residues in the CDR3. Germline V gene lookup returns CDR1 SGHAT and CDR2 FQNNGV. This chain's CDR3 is CASSLDVDRANGYTF. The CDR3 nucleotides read TGTGCCAGCAGCTTAGATGTGGACAGGGCCAATGGCTACACCTTC.

In DNA form, the CDR3 reads TGCGCCAGCAGCCAAGCCGGGTCTTGGAACACTGAAGCTTTCTTT. This codes for CASSQAGSWNTEAFF. The chain employs TRBV4-1 and TRBJ1-1; D is undetermined. V lost 1 base and J lost 1, with 10 bases in between. The CDR3 runs 15 residues. Germline V CDR1 and CDR2: MGHRA, YSYEKL.

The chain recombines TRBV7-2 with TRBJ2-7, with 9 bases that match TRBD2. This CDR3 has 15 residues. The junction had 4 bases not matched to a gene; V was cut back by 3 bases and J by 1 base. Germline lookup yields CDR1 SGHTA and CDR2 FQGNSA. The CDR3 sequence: CASSFSSGISYEQYF. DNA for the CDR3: TGTGCCAGCAGCTTCTCTAGCGGGATTTCCTACGAGCAGTACTTC.

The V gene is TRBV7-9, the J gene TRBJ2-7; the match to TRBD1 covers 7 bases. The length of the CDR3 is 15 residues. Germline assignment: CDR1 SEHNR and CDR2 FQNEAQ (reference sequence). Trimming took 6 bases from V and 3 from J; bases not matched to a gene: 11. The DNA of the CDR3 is TGTGCCAGCAGTACCACTACAGGGGAGAGCTACGAGCAGTACTTC. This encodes CASSTTTGESYEQYF.

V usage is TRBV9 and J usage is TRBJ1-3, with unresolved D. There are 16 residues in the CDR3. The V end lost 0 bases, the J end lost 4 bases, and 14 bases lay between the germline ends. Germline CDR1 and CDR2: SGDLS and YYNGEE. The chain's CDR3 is CASSVVPRAAGNTIYF. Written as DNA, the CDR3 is TGTGCCAGCAGCGTAGTTCCGCGAGCCGCCGGAAACACCATATATTTT.